This T cell receptor (beta chain) originates from a study of cytomegalovirus exposure and HLA in healthy donors. The donors gave bone marrow, and they were healthy. Trimming removed 5 bases from V and 5 bases from J; junction bases left unmatched: 9. This CDR3 is 15 amino acids long. The germline V gene encodes CDR1 MNHEY and CDR2 SVGAGI. Researchers ran the PCR with 60 Vbeta and 13 Jbeta primers. This table comes from immunoSEQ multiplex PCR, and its TCRdb copy is limited to in-frame clones, with some not included. The sample features over 60,000 clones, with approximately 7.5% in its top ten. The chain recombines TRBV6-5 with TRBJ2-1, with 7 bases matching TRBD1. This receptor was taken from a female donor in good health and CMV-seropositive. The specimen sequenced was PBMCs. As DNA, the CDR3 is TGTGCCAGCAGTACATCTGGGACAGCGGACAATGAGCAGTTCTTC. This translates into CASSTSGTADNEQFF.